This T cell receptor (beta chain) was retrieved from a study of cytomegalovirus exposure and HLA in healthy donors. Study-wide points: In vitro work confirmed that a few CMV-associated chains recognize CMV antigens. The dataset shows that most TCR sequences were rare, while some public TCRs occurred in many donors. According to a subsequent analysis, TCR clusters identified in the first cohort showed a tendency to co-occur across the 100 to 150 validation repertoires. About 180 TCR beta chains were listed as cytomegalovirus-associated.

Libraries were prepared by immunoSEQ multiplex PCR; TCRdb keeps only in-frame clonotypes and omits some of them. In the table there are 200,000 to 250,000 clones, 87% of which are singletons. In regard to this clone: Its antigen is unidentified.

This receptor was taken from a man between 18 and 29 years old in good health and CMV-seropositive. Sequenced material: PBMCs.

CDR3 in amino acids: CASSLAYSGSSYEQYF. CDR3 nucleotides: TGTGCCAGTAGCCTGGCTTATAGCGGGAGCTCCTACGAGCAGTACTTC. The chain carries TRBV19 and TRBJ2-7; TRBD2 matches 9 bases. The germline CDR1 and CDR2 sequences are LNHDA and SQIVND (reference sequence). Trimming at V came to 6 bases and at J to 0 bases, leaving 9 bases not matched to a gene. CDR3 size: 16 residues.